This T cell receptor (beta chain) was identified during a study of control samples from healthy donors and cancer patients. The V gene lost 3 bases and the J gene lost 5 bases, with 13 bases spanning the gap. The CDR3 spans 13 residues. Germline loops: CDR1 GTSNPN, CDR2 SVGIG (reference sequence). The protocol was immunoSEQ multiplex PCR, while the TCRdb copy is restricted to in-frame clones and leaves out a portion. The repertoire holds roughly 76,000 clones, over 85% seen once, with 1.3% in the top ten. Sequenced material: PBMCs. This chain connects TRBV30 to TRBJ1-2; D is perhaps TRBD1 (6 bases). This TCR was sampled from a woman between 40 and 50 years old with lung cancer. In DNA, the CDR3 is TGTGCCTGGAGGAGAGCAGGGGAGTATGGCTACACCTTC. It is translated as CAWRRAGEYGYTF.